These 31 T cell receptor beta chains were sequenced from one sample in a study of cytomegalovirus exposure and HLA in healthy donors. Amplification used 60 Vbeta primers and 13 Jbeta primers. Clones were sequenced by immunoSEQ multiplex PCR, and TCRdb holds only the in-frame ones, with some missing. The table shows about 160,000 clones, with 70% to 80% occurring only once. The sequenced sample was PBMCs. These receptors all come from a man aged 30-40 years in good health and CMV-seropositive.

CDR3 in DNA: TGCGCCAGCAGTCAATCGGCCCGCCAGAATTCACCCCTCCACTTT. Translation gives CASSQSARQNSPLHF. This sequence joins TRBV23-1 and TRBJ1-6, with unresolved D. TRBV23-1 is flagged as an ORF with uncertain function. This CDR3 is built from 15 residues. Trimming cost V 0 bases and J 7 bases, with 10 bases left between them.

The chain combines TRBV2 with TRBJ2-7; D is undetermined. The ends were cut back, 3 bases at V and 3 bases at J, with 6 bases in the middle. The CDR3 is 12 amino acids. Germline loops: CDR1 SNHLY, CDR2 FYNNEI. The CDR3 nucleotides read TGTGCCAGCAGTGAGGTCAGCTACGAGCAGTACTTC. As protein: CASSEVSYEQYF.

The chain uses TRBV10-2 and TRBJ2-5, with D unclear. The germline gives CDR1 WSHSY, CDR2 SAAADI. This CDR3 is 14 amino acids long. Trimming took 2 bases from V and 1 from J, leaving 8 bases between them. The CDR3 spells CASSETGFQETQYF. CDR3 bases: TGCGCCAGCAGTGAGACGGGTTTCCAAGAGACCCAGTACTTC.

A remark on this clone: The junction departs from the called germline gene at one end, perhaps through a read error. V and J are TRBV27 and TRBJ1-1, with 7 bases matching TRBD1. CDR1 and CDR2 (germline): MNHEY, SMNVEV (reference sequence). This CDR3 is 12 amino acids long. This CDR3 reads CTSRTGNTEAFF. The DNA of the CDR3 is TGTACCAGCAGGACAGGTAACACTGAAGCTTTCTTT.

This clone was picked up a small number of times. The chain couples TRBV25-1 to TRBJ1-5; D call uncertain. The CDR3 sequence is 14 residues long. Germline assignment: CDR1 MGHDK and CDR2 SYGVNS. The V end lost 4 bases, the J end lost 1 base, and 8 bases lay between the germline ends. The CDR3 region has the DNA TGTGCCAGCAGTGGAGGGCGGAGCAATCAGCCCCAGCATTTT. This codes for CASSGGRSNQPQHF.

The gene calls are TRBV28 and TRBJ2-1, with 12 bases that match TRBD2. The CDR3 runs 14 residues. J lost 3 bases, V lost 10 bases, and 4 bases had no gene match. Germline CDR1 and CDR2: MDHEN and SYDVKM. CDR3 amino acids: CATRLAGDYNEQFF. The CDR3 nucleotides read TGTGCCACCAGACTAGCGGGGGACTACAATGAGCAGTTCTTC.

The gene calls are TRBV2 and TRBJ2-7, with D possibly matching TRBD1 (6 bases). Trimming removed 11 bases at V and 7 bases at J, with 21 bases between. Germline values: CDR1 SNHLY, CDR2 FYNNEI. This CDR3 is 13 amino acids long. CDR3 in amino acids: CASGQTFLGEQYF. In DNA, the CDR3 is TGTGCCTCTGGACAGACTTTTTTGGGGGAGCAGTACTTC.

This chain links TRBV7-9 with TRBJ2-7, with D unresolved. CDR3 size: 12 residues. The germline CDR1 and CDR2 sequences are SEHNR and FQNEAQ (reference sequence). V shed 4 bases and J shed 3 bases, with 7 bases lying between them. CDR3 amino acids: CASSSENYEQYF. DNA for the CDR3: TGTGCCAGCAGCTCTGAGAACTACGAGCAGTACTTC.

The rearrangement uses TRBV25-1 and TRBJ2-5; TRBD2 might be the D (6 bases). This CDR3 is 14 amino acids long. Germline values: CDR1 MGHDK, CDR2 SYGVNS. V dropped 4 bases and J dropped 3 bases, with 12 bases sitting between them. CDR3 sequence reads: CASSGLRGEETQYF. Written as DNA, the CDR3 is TGTGCCAGCAGTGGGTTGCGGGGCGAAGAGACCCAGTACTTC.

This clone was seen only a few times. The chain has TRBV5-5 and TRBJ2-7; the D gene is possibly TRBD1 (5 bases). CDR3 length equals 14 residues. V dropped 0 bases and J dropped 2 bases, with 9 bases sitting between them. Germline V lookup: CDR1 SGHKS, CDR2 YYEKEE (reference sequence). The chain's CDR3 is CASSLVARAYEQYF. In DNA, the CDR3 is TGTGCCAGCAGCTTGGTAGCCAGGGCCTACGAGCAGTACTTC.

The chain couples TRBV19 to TRBJ1-3, with 9 positions matching TRBD1. CDR3 length: 13 residues. V shed 5 bases, J shed 8 bases, and the junction held 4 bases outside the gene matches. Germline lookup yields CDR1 LNHDA and CDR2 SQIVND (reference sequence). For the CDR3, the DNA is TGTGCCAGTAGTGCGAGGACAGGGGACACCATATATTTT. Protein: CASSARTGDTIYF.

V gene TRBV6-5 combines with J gene TRBJ2-3; D might be TRBD2 (5 bases). This CDR3 has 13 residues. The germline V and J ends were trimmed by 2 bases and 9 bases, with 12 bases remaining between them. The germline V gene encodes CDR1 MNHEY and CDR2 SVGAGI. CDR3: CASSYTGRGTQYF. Here the CDR3 DNA reads TGTGCCAGCAGTTACACGGGCCGCGGGACGCAGTATTTT.

The chain joins TRBV9 to TRBJ2-3; 11 bases align to TRBD1. CDR3 length equals 16 residues. The ends lost 2 bases at V and 6 bases at J; junction bases unmatched: 8. Germline V gene data show CDR1 as SGDLS and CDR2 as YYNGEE. As DNA, the CDR3 is TGTGCCAGCAGCGTCTCCGGGGACAGGGGGAGTGATACGCAGTATTTT. Residues: CASSVSGDRGSDTQYF.

CDR3 sequence: CASSLSGADYGYTF. The CDR3 coding sequence is TGTGCCAGCAGTTTGTCAGGGGCGGACTATGGCTACACCTTC. This chain connects TRBV27 to TRBJ1-2; weak D call: TRBD1 (6 bases). Deletions cut 3 bases from V and 3 bases from J, with 11 bases between. CDR1 and CDR2 from the germline V gene are MNHEY and SMNVEV (reference sequence). The CDR3 covers 14 residues.

This rearrangement joins TRBV6-1 to TRBJ2-3, with 9 bases lining up with TRBD1. This CDR3 has 16 amino acids. The germline gives CDR1 MNHNS, CDR2 SASEGT. The V gene end was trimmed by 4 bases and the J gene end by 2 bases; junction bases not matched to a gene: 7. CDR3 sequence reads: CASSAHRDRATDTQYF. Here the CDR3 DNA reads TGTGCCAGCAGTGCCCATAGGGACAGGGCCACAGATACGCAGTATTTT.

The chain uses TRBV30 and TRBJ1-6, with a tentative D call TRBD1 (5 bases). Germline CDR1 reads GTSNPN; CDR2 reads SVGIG (reference sequence). V lost 6 bases, J lost 4 bases, and 13 bases lay in between. There are 14 residues in the CDR3. The CDR3 nucleotides are TGTGCCTGCCCAGCGTCAGGGTATAATTCACCCCTCCACTTT. It is translated as CACPASGYNSPLHF.

This chain links TRBV6-1 with TRBJ2-2; 9 positions match TRBD1. The junction had 6 bases not matched to a gene; V was cut back by 4 bases and J by 3 bases. Per germline, CDR1 MNHNS and CDR2 SASEGT. The CDR3 is 16 residues long. The CDR3 nucleotides are TGTGCCAGCAGTGGACAGGGGGGCCTATACACCGGGGAGCTGTTTTTT. This translates into CASSGQGGLYTGELFF.

The chain employs TRBV5-4 and TRBJ2-7; a weak D match, TRBD2 (5 bases). Trimming took off 6 bases at V and 2 bases at J, with 18 bases between the two ends. The CDR3 totals 15 residues. Germline V gives CDR1 SGHNT, CDR2 YYREEE (reference sequence). The CDR3 DNA sequence: TGTGCCAGCACCCCGGGTGGAGGCCGGCCCTACGAGCAGTACTTC. This codes for CASTPGGGRPYEQYF.

The rearrangement links TRBV6-6 to TRBJ2-3; the match to TRBD1 covers 11 bases. The CDR3 is made up of 15 amino acids. From germline, CDR1 is MNHNY and CDR2 SVGAGI (reference sequence). Trimming removed 6 bases from V and 3 bases from J; junction bases left unmatched: 5. Written as DNA, the CDR3 is TGTGCCAGCAGAATGGGACAGGGGGTGACAGATACGCAGTATTTT. It encodes CASRMGQGVTDTQYF.

This chain uses TRBV10-3 with TRBJ2-7; 7 nucleotides line up with TRBD1. V gave up 2 bases and J gave up 3 bases; unmatched junction bases: 4. The CDR3 runs 14 residues. CDR1 and CDR2 from the germline V gene are ENHRY and SYGVKD. This CDR3 reads CAISETGQDYEQYF. CDR3 in DNA: TGTGCCATCAGTGAGACCGGACAGGACTACGAGCAGTACTTC.

The gene calls are TRBV6-1 and TRBJ2-7; 10 nucleotides line up with TRBD2. Germline CDR1 is MNHNS and CDR2 is SASEGT. With 7 bases clipped from V and 4 bases from J, the junction kept 4 bases outside the gene matches. The CDR3 contains 13 residues. The CDR3 sequence is CASKSLAGYEQYF. DNA of the CDR3: TGTGCCAGCAAGTCACTAGCGGGGTACGAGCAGTACTTC.

J is TRBJ2-7 and V is TRBV6-1; tentative D call: TRBD1 (6 bases). CDR1 and CDR2 from the germline V gene are MNHNS and SASEGT. Between the trimmed V and J ends, which lost 7 bases and 0 bases, there was a span of 16 bases. The CDR3 is 15 amino acids. The CDR3 loop is CASTLGGRGSYEQYF. The CDR3 nucleotides are TGTGCCAGCACCCTAGGGGGACGGGGCTCCTACGAGCAGTACTTC.

This clone showed up just a few times. Other nucleotide sequences from this sample produce the same CDR3. The V gene is TRBV5-4, the J gene TRBJ2-7; D may be TRBD2 (6 bases). Germline CDR1 is SGHNT and CDR2 is YYREEE (reference sequence). Trimming took off 5 bases at V and 0 bases at J, with 9 bases between the two ends. This CDR3 region has 13 residues. CDR3 in amino acids: CASSPGSSYEQYF. The CDR3 DNA sequence: TGTGCCAGCAGTCCCGGGAGCTCCTACGAGCAGTACTTC.

The V gene is TRBV2, the J gene TRBJ1-6; the D is unclear. V was pared by 7 bases and J by 10 bases, with 14 bases between. The CDR3 covers 13 residues. Germline CDR1 is SNHLY and CDR2 is FYNNEI. CDR3 sequence reads: CASTTGFGSPLHF. CDR3 bases: TGTGCCAGCACCACGGGGTTTGGCTCACCCCTCCACTTT.

V and J are TRBV28 and TRBJ1-4, with D tentatively TRBD1 (6 bases). The CDR3 is 15 amino acids. CDR1 and CDR2 from the germline V gene are MDHEN and SYDVKM. V dropped 3 bases and J dropped 4 bases, with 12 bases sitting between them. The CDR3 DNA sequence: TGTGCCAGCAGTTTGGGGGCAGCTAATAATGAAAAACTGTTTTTT. It encodes CASSLGAANNEKLFF.

This rearrangement joins TRBV6-5 to TRBJ2-3, with a possible D match to TRBD1 (7 bases). The ends were cut back, 6 bases at V and 5 bases at J, with 15 bases in the middle. This CDR3 region has 14 residues. Germline CDR1 MNHEY, CDR2 SVGAGI. The CDR3 here is CASRLQGRGDTQYF. CDR3 in DNA: TGTGCCAGCAGACTACAGGGGCGGGGAGATACGCAGTATTTT.

The J gene is TRBJ2-7, the V gene TRBV6-1; TRBD1 matches 8 bases. V shed 7 bases and J 5 bases; nucleotides not matched to a gene: 10. CDR1 and CDR2 from the germline V gene are MNHNS and SASEGT. This CDR3 has 14 residues. DNA of the CDR3: TGTGCCAGCACCCCCCAGGGGGCGCTCAACGAGCAGTACTTC. Translation: CASTPQGALNEQYF.

V is TRBV29-1 and J is TRBJ2-5, with a weak D call TRBD2 (5 bases). Germline values: CDR1 SQVTM, CDR2 ANQGSEA. The CDR3 spans 15 residues. V lost 4 bases, J lost 5 bases, and 20 bases lay in between. The CDR3 DNA sequence: TGCAGCGTTGGCCTCGAAGAGGGTCTCGAGGAGACCCAGTACTTC. This sequence encodes CSVGLEEGLEETQYF.

The rearrangement joins TRBV5-1 to TRBJ1-2; 11 bases fit TRBD1. The CDR3 totals 18 residues. With V trimmed by 1 base and J by 4 bases, 12 bases remained unmatched. Germline loops: CDR1 SGHRS, CDR2 YFSETQ. CDR3 nucleotide sequence: TGCGCCAGCAGCTTGCCAAGGACAGGGGGCGTTGGTATCTATGGCTACACCTTC. It specifies CASSLPRTGGVGIYGYTF.

The rearrangement joins TRBV27 to TRBJ1-5; D is ambiguous. The CDR3 runs 13 residues. Germline V gene data show CDR1 as MNHEY and CDR2 as SMNVEV (reference sequence). The V and J ends lost 7 bases and 2 bases respectively, with 9 bases between them. In DNA form, the CDR3 reads TGTGCCAGCACCACCGGGGGCAATCAGCCCCAGCATTTT. Protein product: CASTTGGNQPQHF.

V and J are TRBV5-4 and TRBJ2-7; TRBD1 aligns across 9 bases. The CDR3 contains 15 residues. The V gene end was trimmed by 4 bases and the J gene end by 0 bases; junction bases not matched to a gene: 5. In germline, CDR1 is SGHNT, CDR2 YYREEE (reference sequence). The CDR3 protein is CASSAGQGSSYEQYF. CDR3 DNA sequence: TGTGCCAGCAGCGCGGGACAGGGAAGCTCCTACGAGCAGTACTTC.